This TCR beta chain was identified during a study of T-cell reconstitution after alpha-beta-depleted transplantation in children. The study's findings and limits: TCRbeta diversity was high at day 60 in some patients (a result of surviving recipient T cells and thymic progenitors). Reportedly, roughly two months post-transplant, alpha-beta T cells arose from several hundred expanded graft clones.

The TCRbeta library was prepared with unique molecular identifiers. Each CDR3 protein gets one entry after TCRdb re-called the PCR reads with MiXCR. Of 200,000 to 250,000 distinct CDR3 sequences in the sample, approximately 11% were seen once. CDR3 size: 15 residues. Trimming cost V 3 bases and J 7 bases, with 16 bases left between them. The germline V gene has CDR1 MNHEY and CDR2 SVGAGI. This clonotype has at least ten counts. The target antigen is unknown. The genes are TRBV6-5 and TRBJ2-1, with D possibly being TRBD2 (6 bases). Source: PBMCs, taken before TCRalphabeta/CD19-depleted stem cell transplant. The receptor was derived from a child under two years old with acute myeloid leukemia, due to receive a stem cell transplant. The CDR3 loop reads CASSYSSDNWNEQFF. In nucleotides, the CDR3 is TGTGCCAGCAGTTATTCTAGCGATAATTGGAATGAGCAGTTCTTC.